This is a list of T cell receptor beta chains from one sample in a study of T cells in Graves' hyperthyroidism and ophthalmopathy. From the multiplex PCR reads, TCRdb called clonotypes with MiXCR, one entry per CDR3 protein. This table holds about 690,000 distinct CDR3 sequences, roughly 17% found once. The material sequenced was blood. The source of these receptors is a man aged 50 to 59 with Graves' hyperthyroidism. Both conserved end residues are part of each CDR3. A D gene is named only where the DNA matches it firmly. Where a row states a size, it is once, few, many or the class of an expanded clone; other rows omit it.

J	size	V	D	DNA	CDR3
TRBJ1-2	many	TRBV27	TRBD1	TGTGCCAGCAGTTCCTCAGGGGGCAGCGGCTACACCTTC	CASSSSGGSGYTF
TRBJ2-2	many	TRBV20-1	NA	TGCAGTGCCTCGACAGGGAACACCGGGGAGCTGTTTTTT	CSASTGNTGELFF
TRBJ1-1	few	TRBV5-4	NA	TGTGCCAGCAGCAGGGCTCCTATGAACACTGAAGCTTTCTTT	CASSRAPMNTEAFF
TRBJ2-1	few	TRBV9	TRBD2	TGTGCCAGCAGCGTAGCTCTAGCGGGAGTCAATGAGCAGTTCTTC	CASSVALAGVNEQFF
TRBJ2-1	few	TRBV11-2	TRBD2	TGTGCCACCTCGGCTAGCGGCAATGAGCAGTTCTTC	CATSASGNEQFF
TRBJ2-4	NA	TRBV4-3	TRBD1	TGCGCCAGCAGCCAAGACCCGGGACAGGGGGCAAACATTCAGTACTTC	CASSQDPGQGANIQYF
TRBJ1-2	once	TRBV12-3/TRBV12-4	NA	TGTGCCAGCAGCCCCGGGACGGGGATTTTGGGCTACACCTTC	CASSPGTGILGYTF
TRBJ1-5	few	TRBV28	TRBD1	TGTGCCAGCACTACAAAGTGGCAGGGGGCAGATATTCAGCCCCAGCATTTT	CASTTKWQGADIQPQHF
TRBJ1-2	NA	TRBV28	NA	TGTGCCAGCAGTTCAACTTTCATCTGGGCGGTGGACTATGGCTACACCTTC	CASSSTFIWAVDYGYTF
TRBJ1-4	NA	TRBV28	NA	TGTGCCAGCAGTTATCCAGGGACTTCTTCTGAAAAACTGTTTTTT	CASSYPGTSSEKLFF
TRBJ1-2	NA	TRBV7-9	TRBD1	TGTGCCAGCAGCTCGGGACAGGCGCAGGTCTACACCTTC	CASSSGQAQVYTF
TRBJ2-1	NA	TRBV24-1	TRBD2	TGTGCCACCAGTGATTTGACTAGCGGAGCCTACAATGAGCAGTTCTTC	CATSDLTSGAYNEQFF
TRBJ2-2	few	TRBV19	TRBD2	TGTGCCAGTAGTTTCCTAGCGGCCTACACCGGGGAGCTGTTTTTT	CASSFLAAYTGELFF
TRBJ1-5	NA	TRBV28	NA	TGTGCCAGCAGTTTATTTGGAGGAACGCAGCCCCAGCATTTT	CASSLFGGTQPQHF
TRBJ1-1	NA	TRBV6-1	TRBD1	TGTGCCAGCAGTCAGCAGGGGGCAGGGAACACTGAAGCTTTCTTT	CASSQQGAGNTEAFF
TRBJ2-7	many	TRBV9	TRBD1	TGTGCCAGCAGCGACCGGGACAGCGTTTTCTACGAGCAGTACTTC	CASSDRDSVFYEQYF
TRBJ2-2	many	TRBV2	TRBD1	TGTGCCAGGTCCCGGGACAGGGGTAACACCGGGGAGCTGTTTTTT	CARSRDRGNTGELFF
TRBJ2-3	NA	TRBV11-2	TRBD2	TGTGCCAGCAGCATGCTGACTAGCGGAACAGATACGCAGTATTTT	CASSMLTSGTDTQYF
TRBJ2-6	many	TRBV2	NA	TGTGCCAGCAGGGAGAGGGCCAACGTCCTGACTTTC	CASRERANVLTF
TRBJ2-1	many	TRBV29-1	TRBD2	TGCAGCGTTGAAGACCAACTAGCGGGAGGGTTGCATGAGCAGTTCTTC	CSVEDQLAGGLHEQFF
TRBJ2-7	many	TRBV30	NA	TGTGCCTGGATGGAAAAGGGGGTAAGCTCCTACGAGCAGTACTTC	CAWMEKGVSSYEQYF
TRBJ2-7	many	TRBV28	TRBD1	TGTGCCACCGTACCCTCTGAGGGCAGGGGGTACTACGAGCAGTACTTC	CATVPSEGRGYYEQYF
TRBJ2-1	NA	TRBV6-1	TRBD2	TGTGCCAGCACCAAGAACGAGGGAGGGCCTATGTACAATGAGCAGTTCTTC	CASTKNEGGPMYNEQFF
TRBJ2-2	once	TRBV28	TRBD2	TGTGCCGTAAGCGGGGTAGCGGGAGGCCGGAACACCGGGGAGCTGTTTTTT	CAVSGVAGGRNTGELFF
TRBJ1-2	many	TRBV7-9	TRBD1	TGTGCCAGCAGCCCGAACCCCGGACAGGCCCGAGGGTATGGCTACACCTTC	CASSPNPGQARGYGYTF
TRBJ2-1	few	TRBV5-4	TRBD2	TGTGCCAGCAGCTTGCGGCTAGCGGGAGCCCGTGCGCAGTTCTTC	CASSLRLAGARAQFF
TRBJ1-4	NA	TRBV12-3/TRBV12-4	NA	TGTGCCAGCAGACTAGGGACGGCCAAGAGCGGAGGTGAAAAACTGTTTTTT	CASRLGTAKSGGEKLFF
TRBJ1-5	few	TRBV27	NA	TGTGCCAGCAGTTTACTGACAGAAATCACAGATACGCAGCATTTT	CASSLLTEITDTQHF